The rows below give T cell receptor beta chains drawn from one sample of a study of T cell repertoires in cytomegalovirus infection. MiXCR was run by TCRdb on the reads, yielding one entry per CDR3 protein. Of roughly 180,000 distinct CDR3 sequences in the sample, less than 25% were seen once. No antigen has been assigned to these receptors. Material: CD8+ T cells from cultured PBMCs, obtained from culture after CMV antigen stimulation. The source of these receptors is a human donor in good health (CMV status not recorded). Some clones in this sample may be carry-over from other donors' samples. CDR3s include the opening cysteine and the closing phenylalanine or tryptophan. D genes are given only for firm matches. Not every row has a clone size; where given, it reads once, few, many or a size class.

d_call j_call clone_size v_call cdr3_aa cdr3_nt
NA TRBJ2-5 NA TRBV7-8 CASSFDFGQETQYF TGTGCCAGCAGCTTTGATTTCGGGCAAGAGACCCAGTACTTC
TRBD1 TRBJ2-3 NA TRBV7-9 CASSWGQGRDTQYF TGTGCCAGCAGCTGGGGACAGGGAAGAGATACGCAGTATTTT
NA TRBJ2-1 NA TRBV6-2/TRBV6-3 CASSYSPAGYNEQFF TGTGCCAGCAGTTACAGTCCTGCGGGGTACAATGAGCAGTTCTTC
NA TRBJ1-2 few TRBV10-3 CAISGTDLNYGYTF TGTGCCATCAGTGGGACAGATCTTAACTATGGCTACACCTTC
TRBD2 TRBJ2-5 few TRBV7-2 CASSLGGGEQETQYF TGTGCCAGCAGCTTGGGGGGAGGGGAACAAGAGACCCAGTACTTC
NA TRBJ2-1 few TRBV12-3/TRBV12-4 CASSLIQIYNEQFF TGTGCCAGCAGTTTAATCCAGATATACAATGAGCAGTTCTTC
TRBD2 TRBJ2-2 few TRBV12-3/TRBV12-4 CASSLGGLSGLFF TGTGCCAGCAGTTTGGGAGGGCTGTCCGGGCTGTTTTTT
NA TRBJ1-3 NA TRBV7-2 CASSPSGFLEGNTIYF TGTGCCAGCAGCCCCAGTGGGTTTTTGGAGGGAAACACCATATATTTT
NA TRBJ2-3 many TRBV12-3/TRBV12-4 CASSLGTGGDTQYF TGTGCCAGCAGTTTAGGAACTGGGGGAGATACGCAGTATTTT
NA TRBJ1-3 few TRBV7-8 CASRRAQGRSFSGNTIYF TGTGCCAGCAGACGAGCCCAAGGCAGATCCTTTTCTGGAAACACCATATATTTT
NA TRBJ1-5 NA TRBV28 CASSPPGGDYSNQPQHF TGTGCCAGCAGTCCGCCCGGGGGGGATTATAGCAATCAGCCCCAGCATTTT
TRBD1 TRBJ1-1 NA TRBV12-5 CASGLPGQGGTEAFF TGTGCTAGTGGTTTGCCCGGACAGGGGGGAACTGAAGCTTTCTTT
TRBD1 TRBJ1-2 few TRBV6-1 CASSATGGNYGYTF TGTGCCAGCAGTGCGACAGGGGGTAACTATGGCTACACCTTC
TRBD2 TRBJ2-2 NA TRBV7-2 CASSQHLTSGGSFTGELFF TGTGCCAGCAGCCAGCATCTCACTAGCGGGGGAAGTTTCACCGGGGAGCTGTTTTTT
NA TRBJ2-1 few TRBV12-3/TRBV12-4 CASSLGDFEFF TGTGCCAGCAGTTTAGGGGACTTCGAGTTCTTC
TRBD1 TRBJ2-7 few TRBV4-1 CASSQDPVGTGGAYEQYF TGCGCCAGCAGCCAAGATCCGGTAGGGACAGGGGGGGCCTACGAGCAGTACTTC
NA TRBJ2-7 NA TRBV7-9 CASSLVAREQYF TGTGCCAGCAGCTTAGTGGCCCGCGAGCAGTACTTC
NA TRBJ2-1 few TRBV4-1 CASSQVTSSYNEQFF TGCGCCAGCAGCCAAGTGACGAGCTCCTACAATGAGCAGTTCTTC
NA TRBJ1-1 NA TRBV7-8 CASSHRAGNTEAFF TGTGCCAGCAGCCACAGGGCGGGGAACACTGAAGCTTTCTTT
NA TRBJ1-2 NA TRBV9 CASSVPDGYGYTF TGTGCCAGCAGCGTGCCCGATGGATATGGCTACACCTTC
NA TRBJ1-1 few TRBV27 CASSLPGMNPEAFF TGTGCCAGCAGTCTGCCGGGGATGAACCCTGAAGCTTTCTTT
TRBD1 TRBJ1-6 few TRBV7-2 CATVTGVRSPLHF TGTGCCACCGTGACAGGGGTAAGGTCACCCCTCCACTTT
NA TRBJ2-1 NA TRBV27 CASKLSGTYNEQFF TGTGCCAGCAAACTTAGCGGCACCTACAATGAGCAGTTCTTC
NA TRBJ2-3 NA TRBV2 CASISTDTQYF TGTGCCAGCATCAGCACAGATACGCAGTATTTT
TRBD2 TRBJ2-7 NA TRBV7-9 CASSLATSGAPGGF TGTGCCAGCAGCTTAGCGACTAGCGGGGCCCCGGGAGGCTTC
NA TRBJ1-1 few TRBV5-5 CASSSGQDTEAFF TGTGCCAGCAGCTCCGGGCAGGACACTGAAGCTTTCTTT
NA TRBJ1-6 few TRBV20-1 CSARDFSSYNSPLHF TGCAGTGCTAGAGATTTCAGCTCCTATAATTCACCCCTCCACTTT
TRBD2 TRBJ2-7 NA TRBV2 CASSGGVYEQYF TGTGCCAGCAGCGGGGGGGTCTACGAGCAGTACTTC
NA TRBJ1-2 few TRBV12-3/TRBV12-4 CASSLAGSYGYTF TGTGCCAGCAGTTTAGCAGGGTCCTATGGCTACACCTTC
TRBD1 TRBJ2-7 NA TRBV7-8 CASSLDTGGSPHHEQYF TGTGCCAGCAGCTTAGATACAGGGGGCTCCCCGCACCACGAGCAGTACTTC
NA TRBJ2-5 NA TRBV12-3/TRBV12-4 CASSLGGQRETQYF TGTGCCAGCAGTTTAGGGGGGCAGCGAGAGACCCAGTACTTC
NA TRBJ2-2 few TRBV10-3 CAISESKSTGELFF TGTGCCATCAGTGAGTCGAAAAGCACCGGGGAGCTGTTTTTT
NA TRBJ1-1 NA TRBV6-6 CASSYSGAGAEAFF TGTGCCAGCAGTTATTCAGGGGCGGGCGCTGAAGCTTTCTTT
NA TRBJ1-1 NA TRBV6-6 CASSYRSSFLEAFF TGTGCCAGCAGTTACCGATCTTCCTTTCTTGAAGCTTTCTTT
NA TRBJ1-5 few TRBV25-1 CASSEAGQFNQPQHF TGTGCCAGCAGTGAAGCCGGACAGTTCAATCAGCCCCAGCATTTT
NA TRBJ1-1 NA TRBV7-9 CATHELGNTEAFF TGTGCCACCCATGAGCTGGGGAACACTGAAGCTTTCTTT
NA TRBJ2-3 NA TRBV7-8 CASSKGRMSRDTQYF TGTGCCAGCAGCAAAGGCCGGATGTCGAGGGATACGCAGTATTTT
TRBD1 TRBJ1-1 few TRBV4-1 CASSQEETGIMNTEAFF TGCGCCAGCAGCCAAGAAGAGACAGGGATAATGAACACTGAAGCTTTCTTT
NA TRBJ2-1 few TRBV4-1 CASSRGPGNEQFF TGCGCCAGCAGTCGCGGACCGGGAAATGAGCAGTTCTTC
TRBD2 TRBJ2-1 NA TRBV5-5 CASSFIKERGGYEQFF TGTGCCAGCAGCTTCATTAAGGAGCGGGGGGGCTATGAGCAGTTCTTC
NA TRBJ1-1 NA TRBV4-1 CASSHETPTEAFF TGCGCCAGCAGCCATGAGACCCCCACTGAAGCTTTCTTT
TRBD2 TRBJ2-7 few TRBV7-2 CASSLTSGDRYEQYF TGTGCCAGCAGCTTAACTAGCGGGGACCGCTACGAGCAGTACTTC
TRBD2 TRBJ2-5 NA TRBV20-1 CSASGLERQETQYF TGCAGTGCTAGCGGACTAGAGAGACAAGAGACCCAGTACTTC
TRBD2 TRBJ2-5 few TRBV7-2 CASSFQRGVAGKQETQYF TGTGCCAGCAGCTTCCAGAGGGGGGTAGCGGGGAAGCAAGAGACCCAGTACTTC
NA TRBJ2-6 many TRBV27 CASSPYVLDTLSFSGANVLTF TGTGCCAGCAGTCCCTATGTTTTAGACACGCTGTCTTTCTCTGGGGCCAACGTCCTGACTTTC
NA TRBJ2-3 NA TRBV7-2 CASSSHGADTQYF TGTGCCAGCAGCTCCCACGGCGCAGATACGCAGTATTTT